The entry that follows covers one T cell receptor beta chain sequence. The germline CDR1 and CDR2 sequences are LNHDA and SQIVND (reference sequence). The length of the CDR3 is 14 residues. TRB was amplified from approximately 230 ng of peripheral blood genomic DNA per sample. TRB rearrangements were amplified by touch-down multiplex PCR with mixed TRB-A/B primers. Each CDR3 protein gets one entry in TCRdb, which reprocessed the multiplex PCR reads and gives no DNA. This sample carries some 15,000 distinct CDR3 sequences, with 2% to 2.5% going to the ten biggest clones. The data belong to a study of T cell clusters in autoimmune cytopenias.

The chain employs TRBV19 and TRBJ1-2; with no DNA, the TCRdb D assignment of TRBD1 cannot be verified. Sequencing input: peripheral blood. This clonotype originated in a human donor with an autoimmune cytopenia or autoimmune hepatitis (not recorded which). CDR3 protein: CASSPPGSRYGYTF.